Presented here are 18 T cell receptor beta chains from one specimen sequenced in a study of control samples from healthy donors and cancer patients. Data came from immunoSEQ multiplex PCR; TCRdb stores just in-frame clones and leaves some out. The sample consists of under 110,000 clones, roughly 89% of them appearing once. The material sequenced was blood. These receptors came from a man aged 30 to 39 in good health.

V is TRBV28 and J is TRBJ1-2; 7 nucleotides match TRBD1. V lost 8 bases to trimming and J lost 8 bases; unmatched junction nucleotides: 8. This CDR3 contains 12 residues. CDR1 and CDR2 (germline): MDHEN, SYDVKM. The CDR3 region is CASGKTGKGYTF. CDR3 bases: TGTGCCAGCGGAAAGACAGGGAAAGGCTACACCTTC.

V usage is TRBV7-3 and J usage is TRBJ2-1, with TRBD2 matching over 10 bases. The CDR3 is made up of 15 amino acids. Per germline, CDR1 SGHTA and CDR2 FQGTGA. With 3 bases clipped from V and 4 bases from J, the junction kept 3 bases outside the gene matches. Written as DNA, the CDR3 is TGTGCCAGCAGCTTGAGCGGGGGGGCTTACAATGAGCAGTTCTTC. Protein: CASSLSGGAYNEQFF.

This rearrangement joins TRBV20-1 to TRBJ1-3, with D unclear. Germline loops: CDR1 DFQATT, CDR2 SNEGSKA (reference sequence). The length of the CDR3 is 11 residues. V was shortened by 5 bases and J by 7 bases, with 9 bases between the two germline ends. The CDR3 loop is CSASIGNTIYF. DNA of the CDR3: TGCAGTGCTTCTATAGGGAACACCATATATTTT.

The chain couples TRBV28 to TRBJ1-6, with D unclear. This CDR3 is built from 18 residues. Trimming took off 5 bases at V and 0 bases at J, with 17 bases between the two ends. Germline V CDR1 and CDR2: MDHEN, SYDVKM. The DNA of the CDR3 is TGTGCCAGCAGTACCCCAAGGACGGGGAGCTCCTATAATTCACCCCTCCACTTT. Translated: CASSTPRTGSSYNSPLHF.

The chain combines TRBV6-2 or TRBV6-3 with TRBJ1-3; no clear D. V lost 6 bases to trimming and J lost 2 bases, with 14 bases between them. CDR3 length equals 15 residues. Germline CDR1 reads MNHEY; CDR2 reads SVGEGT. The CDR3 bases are TGTGCCAGCAGCCGCCCGGCTGGGGCTGGAAACACCATATATTTT. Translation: CASSRPAGAGNTIYF.

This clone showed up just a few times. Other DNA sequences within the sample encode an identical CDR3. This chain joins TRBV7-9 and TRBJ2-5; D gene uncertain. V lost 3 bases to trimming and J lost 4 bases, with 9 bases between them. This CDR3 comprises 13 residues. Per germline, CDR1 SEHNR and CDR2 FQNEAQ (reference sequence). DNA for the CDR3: TGTGCCAGCAGCTTCCGATCCGGAGAGACCCAGTACTTC. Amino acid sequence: CASSFRSGETQYF.

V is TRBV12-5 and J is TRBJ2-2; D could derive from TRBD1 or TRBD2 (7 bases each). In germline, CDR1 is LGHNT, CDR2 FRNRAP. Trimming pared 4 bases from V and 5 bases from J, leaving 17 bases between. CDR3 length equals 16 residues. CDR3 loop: CASGSPYRGGTGELFF. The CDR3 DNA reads TGTGCTAGTGGTTCCCCTTACAGGGGAGGGACCGGGGAGCTGTTTTTT.

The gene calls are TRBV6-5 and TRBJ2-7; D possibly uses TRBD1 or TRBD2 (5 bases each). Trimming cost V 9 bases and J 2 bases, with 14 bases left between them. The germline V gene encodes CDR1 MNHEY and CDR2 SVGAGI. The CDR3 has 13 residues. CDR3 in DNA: TGTGCCAGAGTTCTTGAGGGGACCTACGAGCAGTACGTC. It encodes CARVLEGTYEQYV.

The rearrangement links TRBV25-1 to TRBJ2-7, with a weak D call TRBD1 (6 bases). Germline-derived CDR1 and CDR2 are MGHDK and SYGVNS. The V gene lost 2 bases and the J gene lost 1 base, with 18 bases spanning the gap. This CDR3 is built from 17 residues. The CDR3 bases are TGTGCCAGCAGTGAAGGCAATTGGTGGACAGAGTCCTACGAGCAGTACTTC. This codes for CASSEGNWWTESYEQYF.

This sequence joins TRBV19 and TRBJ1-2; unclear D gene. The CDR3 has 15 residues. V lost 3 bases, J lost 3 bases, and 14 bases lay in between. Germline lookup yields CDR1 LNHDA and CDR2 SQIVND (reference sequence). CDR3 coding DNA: TGTGCCAGTAGTATTGGTAACGGGAGGGACTATGGCTACACCTTC. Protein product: CASSIGNGRDYGYTF.

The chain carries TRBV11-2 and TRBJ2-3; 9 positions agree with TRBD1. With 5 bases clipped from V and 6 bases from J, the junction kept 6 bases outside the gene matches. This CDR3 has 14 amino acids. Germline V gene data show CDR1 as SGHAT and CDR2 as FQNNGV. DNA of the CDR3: TGTGCCAGCAGCCAAGGGACAGGGTGGGATACGCAGTATTTT. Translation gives CASSQGTGWDTQYF.

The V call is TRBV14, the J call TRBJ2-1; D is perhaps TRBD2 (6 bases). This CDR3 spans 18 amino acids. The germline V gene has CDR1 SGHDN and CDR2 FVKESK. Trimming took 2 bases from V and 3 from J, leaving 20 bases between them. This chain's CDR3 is CASSQPAIVDYLYNEQFF. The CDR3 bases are TGTGCCAGCAGCCAACCGGCGATCGTGGACTACCTCTACAATGAGCAGTTCTTC.

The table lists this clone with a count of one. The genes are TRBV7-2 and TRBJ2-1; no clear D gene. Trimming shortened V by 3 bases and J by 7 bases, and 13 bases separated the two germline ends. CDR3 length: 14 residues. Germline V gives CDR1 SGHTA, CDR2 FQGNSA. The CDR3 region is CASSFLDSRNEQFF. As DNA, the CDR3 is TGTGCCAGCAGCTTCCTAGATTCTAGGAATGAGCAGTTCTTC.

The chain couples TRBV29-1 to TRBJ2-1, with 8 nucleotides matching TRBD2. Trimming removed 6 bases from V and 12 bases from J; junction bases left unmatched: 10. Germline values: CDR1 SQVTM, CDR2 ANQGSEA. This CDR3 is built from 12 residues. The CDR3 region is CSVGTSPRGQFF. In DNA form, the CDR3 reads TGCAGCGTGGGGACTAGTCCAAGGGGGCAGTTCTTC.

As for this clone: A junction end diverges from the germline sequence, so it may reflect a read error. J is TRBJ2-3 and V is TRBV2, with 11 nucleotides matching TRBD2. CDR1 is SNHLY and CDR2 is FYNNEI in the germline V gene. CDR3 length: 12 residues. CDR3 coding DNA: TGTGCCAGCAGTGTTCTAGCGGGGGGTCGGTGTTTT. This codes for CASSVLAGGRCF. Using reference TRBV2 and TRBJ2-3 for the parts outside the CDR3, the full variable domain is EPEVTQTPSHQVTQMGQEVILRCVPISNHLYFYWYRQILGQKVEFLVSFYNNEISEKSEIFDDQFSVERPDGSNFTLKIRSTKLEDSAMYFCASSVLAGGRCFGPGTRLTVL.

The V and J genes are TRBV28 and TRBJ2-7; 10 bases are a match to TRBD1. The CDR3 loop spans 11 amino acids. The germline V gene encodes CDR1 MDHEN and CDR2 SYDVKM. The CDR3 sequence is CASGTGVEQYF. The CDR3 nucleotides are TGTGCGAGCGGGACAGGGGTGGAGCAGTACTTC.

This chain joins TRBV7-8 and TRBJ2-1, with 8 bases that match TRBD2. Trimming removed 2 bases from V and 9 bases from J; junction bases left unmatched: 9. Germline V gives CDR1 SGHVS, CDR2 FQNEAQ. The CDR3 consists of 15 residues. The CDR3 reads CASSLLSLAGSEQFF. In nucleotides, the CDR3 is TGTGCCAGCAGCTTATTATCCCTAGCGGGTAGTGAGCAGTTCTTC.

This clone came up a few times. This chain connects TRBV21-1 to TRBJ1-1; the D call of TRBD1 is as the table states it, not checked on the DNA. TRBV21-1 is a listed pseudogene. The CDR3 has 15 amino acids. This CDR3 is CASSSPQGTDTEAFF. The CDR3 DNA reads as TGTGCCAGCAGCTCTCCTCAGGGTACGGACACTGAAGCTTTCTTT.